Presented here are 19 T cell receptor beta chains from one specimen sequenced in a study of cytomegalovirus exposure and HLA in healthy donors. Clones were sequenced by immunoSEQ multiplex PCR, and TCRdb holds only the in-frame ones, with some missing. The repertoire holds some 60,000 clones, with roughly 96% as singletons. The material sequenced was PBMCs. These receptors were taken from a man aged 18 to 29 in good health and CMV-seronegative.

The chain employs TRBV28 and TRBJ2-5; TRBD1 matches 8 bases. The CDR3 length is 14 residues. The germline CDR1 and CDR2 sequences are MDHEN and SYDVKM. Trimming took 6 bases from V and 3 from J; bases not matched to a gene: 6. The CDR3 nucleotides read TGTGCCAGCAGCCAAATGGGACAGGAAGAGACCCAGTACTTC. Protein sequence: CASSQMGQEETQYF.

The gene calls are TRBV27 and TRBJ2-5, with D possibly being TRBD2 (6 bases). The CDR3 contains 14 residues. The V gene lost 8 bases and the J gene lost 2 bases, with 15 bases spanning the gap. Germline V gene data show CDR1 as MNHEY and CDR2 as SMNVEV (reference sequence). CDR3 amino acids: CASGRRGLQETQYF. The CDR3 region has the DNA TGTGCCAGCGGTCGTCGGGGGTTACAAGAGACCCAGTACTTC.

CDR3 amino acids: CASRGLAGSYEQYF. The CDR3 DNA follows: TGTGCCAGCCGAGGACTAGCGGGCTCCTACGAGCAGTACTTC. The gene calls are TRBV27 and TRBJ2-7; 11 nucleotides match TRBD2. V shed 8 bases, J shed 0 bases, and the junction held 3 bases outside the gene matches. Germline V gene lookup returns CDR1 MNHEY and CDR2 SMNVEV (reference sequence). This CDR3 is 14 amino acids long.

This clone showed up just once. J is TRBJ2-7 and V is TRBV6-1, with 8 bases fitting TRBD1. Trimming removed 2 bases from V and 2 bases from J; junction bases left unmatched: 5. The length of the CDR3 is 15 residues. Germline V gene lookup returns CDR1 MNHNS and CDR2 SASEGT. CDR3 amino acids: CASSERDRFPYEQYF. The CDR3 nucleotides read TGTGCCAGCAGTGAACGGGACAGGTTCCCCTACGAGCAGTACTTC.

The chain carries TRBV7-9 and TRBJ1-2; 7 bases are shared with TRBD1. The CDR3 runs 14 residues. V lost 5 bases and J lost 6; bases outside the gene matches: 9. The V gene's germline CDR1 is SEHNR and CDR2 FQNEAQ (reference sequence). CDR3 sequence reads: CASSPLLTGDGYTF. The CDR3 DNA sequence: TGTGCCAGCAGCCCACTACTTACAGGGGATGGCTACACCTTC. Based on the CDR3 plus reference TRBV7-9 and TRBJ1-2, the full variable domain is DTGVSQNPRHKITKRGQNVTFRCDPISEHNRLYWYRQTLGQGPEFLTYFQNEAQLEKSRLLSDRFSAERPKGSFSTLEIQRTEQGDSAMYLCASSPLLTGDGYTFGSGTRLTVV.

The chain links TRBV4-1 to TRBJ2-1; 8 positions match TRBD2. Looked up from germline, CDR1 is MGHRA and CDR2 is YSYEKL. V shed 1 base and J 6 bases; nucleotides not matched to a gene: 8. The CDR3 has 16 amino acids. The CDR3 bases are TGCGCCAGCAGCCAAGTTCCGGGAGGGACTTCCAATGAGCAGTTCTTC. This sequence encodes CASSQVPGGTSNEQFF.

Only one count was recorded for this clone. The rearrangement uses TRBV4-1 and TRBJ2-1; D gene unclear. Between the trimmed V and J ends, which lost 5 bases and 12 bases, there was a span of 11 bases. The CDR3 length is 11 residues. Germline V lookup: CDR1 MGHRA, CDR2 YSYEKL. This CDR3 reads CASSARGVQFF. CDR3 DNA: TGCGCCAGCAGCGCCCGAGGCGTGCAGTTCTTC.

The chain links TRBV10-2 to TRBJ2-1; D gene uncertain. The CDR3 covers 14 residues. CDR1 and CDR2 from the germline V gene are WSHSY and SAAADI. Trimming stripped 5 bases from V and 6 bases from J, with 14 bases between. The CDR3 DNA follows: TGCGCCAGCAGTTTGTTACCAGGCACCAATGAGCAGTTCTTC. Protein sequence: CASSLLPGTNEQFF.

This chain links TRBV4-1 with TRBJ2-7; 9 bases align to TRBD2. Losses at the gene ends were 4 bases for V and 5 bases for J; bases not matched to a gene: 9. The germline V gene encodes CDR1 MGHRA and CDR2 YSYEKL. The CDR3 totals 15 residues. The CDR3 here is CASSPLAGEFNEQYF. CDR3 bases: TGCGCCAGCAGCCCCTTAGCGGGAGAGTTCAACGAGCAGTACTTC.

The rearrangement joins TRBV18 to TRBJ2-3; 10 nucleotides match TRBD2. The ends lost 1 base at V and 0 bases at J; junction bases unmatched: 7. This CDR3 is built from 18 residues. Per the germline V gene, CDR1 is KGHSH and CDR2 is LQKENI. The CDR3 loop reads CASSPLPSGSSSTDTQYF. The CDR3 DNA is TGTGCCAGCTCACCACTTCCTAGCGGGAGTTCGAGCACAGATACGCAGTATTTT.

The rearrangement joins TRBV23-1 to TRBJ1-2; maybe TRBD1 (5 bases). TRBV23-1 is an ORF, with its function uncertain. CDR3 length equals 12 residues. V was clipped by 1 base and J by 11 bases, with 11 bases between them. CDR3 in amino acids: CASSQWFRAYTF. The CDR3 DNA is TGCGCCAGCAGTCAATGGTTCAGGGCGTACACCTTC.

The genes are TRBV6-1 and TRBJ2-7, with D possibly TRBD2 on 5 matching bases. Germline assignment: CDR1 MNHNS and CDR2 SASEGT. V lost 11 bases, J lost 0 bases, and 11 bases lay in between. The length of the CDR3 is 12 residues. CDR3 in DNA: TGTGCCGTACTACGGGACTCCTACGAGCAGTACTTC. This encodes CAVLRDSYEQYF.

V gene TRBV15 combines with J gene TRBJ2-2; 7 bases align to TRBD2. CDR1 LNHNV and CDR2 YYDKDF come from the germline V gene (reference sequence). The CDR3 extends over 17 amino acids. Germline trimming cut 2 bases from V and 2 bases from J; bases unmatched to any gene: 8. The CDR3 nucleotides are TGTGCCACCAGCAGATACAGCGGGGCCGCTAACACCGGGGAGCTGTTTTTT. Translation gives CATSRYSGAANTGELFF.

The rearrangement uses TRBV2 and TRBJ2-5; the D is unclear. The germline gives CDR1 SNHLY, CDR2 FYNNEI. The CDR3 spans 14 residues. The ends were cut back, 5 bases at V and 2 bases at J, with 12 bases in the middle. The CDR3 loop reads CASSPGGLQETQYF. The CDR3 bases are TGTGCCAGCAGTCCAGGTGGGCTTCAAGAGACCCAGTACTTC. Full variable domain (outside the CDR3, taken from reference TRBV2 and TRBJ2-5): EPEVTQTPSHQVTQMGQEVILRCVPISNHLYFYWYRQILGQKVEFLVSFYNNEISEKSEIFDDQFSVERPDGSNFTLKIRSTKLEDSAMYFCASSPGGLQETQYFGPGTRLLVL.

The chain has TRBV9 and TRBJ1-5, with unresolved D. Germline CDR1 is SGDLS and CDR2 is YYNGEE. The CDR3 is 13 residues long. V was clipped by 0 bases and J by 7 bases, with 8 bases between them. In DNA, the CDR3 is TGTGCCAGCAGCGTAGGTTTGGGCCAGCCCCAGCATTTT. It codes for CASSVGLGQPQHF.

The rearrangement joins TRBV30 to TRBJ2-3, with D maybe TRBD1 (6 bases). V shed 4 bases and J shed 2 bases, with 16 bases lying between them. The CDR3 consists of 15 residues. CDR1 GTSNPN and CDR2 SVGIG come from the germline V gene (reference sequence). Written as DNA, the CDR3 is TGTGCCTGGAATAGACCGGGACACCTCACAGATACGCAGTATTTT. Translation: CAWNRPGHLTDTQYF.

This clone was seen a single time. The chain links TRBV7-9 to TRBJ1-6; D gene ambiguous. V was pared by 5 bases and J by 9 bases, with 8 bases between. In germline, CDR1 is SEHNR, CDR2 FQNEAQ (reference sequence). The CDR3 runs 12 residues. The CDR3 spells CASSKHPSPLHF. DNA of the CDR3: TGTGCCAGCAGCAAGCATCCTTCACCCCTCCACTTT.

The chain is built from TRBV5-4 and TRBJ2-7; possible D gene TRBD1, 6 bases. From germline, CDR1 is SGHNT and CDR2 YYREEE (reference sequence). Trimming shortened V by 4 bases and J by 6 bases, and 11 bases separated the two germline ends. This CDR3 region has 12 residues. The CDR3: CASSPDSGEQYF. The CDR3 region has the DNA TGTGCCAGCAGCCCGGACAGTGGCGAGCAGTACTTC.

The chain links TRBV6-6 to TRBJ2-1; D is possibly TRBD1 (6 bases). V was shortened by 4 bases and J by 10 bases, with 8 bases between the two germline ends. CDR3 size: 11 residues. Germline-derived CDR1 and CDR2 are MNHNY and SVGAGI (reference sequence). CDR3 sequence (DNA): TGTGCCAGCAGTTCTGGACAGGAGCAGTTCTTC. Its translation: CASSSGQEQFF.